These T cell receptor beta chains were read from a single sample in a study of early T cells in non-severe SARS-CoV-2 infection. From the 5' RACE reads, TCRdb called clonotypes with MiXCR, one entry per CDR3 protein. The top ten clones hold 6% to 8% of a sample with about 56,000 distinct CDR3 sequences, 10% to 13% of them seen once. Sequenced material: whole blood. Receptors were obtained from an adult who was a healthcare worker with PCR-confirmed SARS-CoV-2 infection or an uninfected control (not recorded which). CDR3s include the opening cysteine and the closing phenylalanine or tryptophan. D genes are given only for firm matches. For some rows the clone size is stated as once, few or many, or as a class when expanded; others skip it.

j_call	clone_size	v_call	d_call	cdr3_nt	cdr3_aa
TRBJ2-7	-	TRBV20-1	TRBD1	TGCAGTGCTAGAGAAGGGACAGCCAGCTACGAGCAGTACTTC	CSAREGTASYEQYF
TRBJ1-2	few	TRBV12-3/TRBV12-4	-	TGTGCCAGCAGTTTAGTACAGATCCCGGGAGGCTACACCTTC	CASSLVQIPGGYTF
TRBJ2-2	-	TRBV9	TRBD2	TGTGCCAGCAGCACCCGACTAGCCCAAAACACCGGGGAGCTGTTTTTT	CASSTRLAQNTGELFF
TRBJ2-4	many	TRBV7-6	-	TGTGCCAGCAGCTTGGCCACCGGGACTCCAATTCCCCACTTC	CASSLATGTPIPHF
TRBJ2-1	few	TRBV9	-	TGTGCCAGCAGCGAGGGGGGGCGGAACAATGAGCAGTTCTTC	CASSEGGRNNEQFF
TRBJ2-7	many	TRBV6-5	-	TGTGCCAGCAGTTACTCAATTCTAGCTGCAACCCACGAGCAGTACTTC	CASSYSILAATHEQYF
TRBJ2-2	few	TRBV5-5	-	TGTGCCAGCAGCTTGGGCAGATATGTCACCGGGGAGCTGTTTTTT	CASSLGRYVTGELFF
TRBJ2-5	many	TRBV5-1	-	TGCGCCAGCAGCTTGCAAAACAGCCAAGAGACCCAGTACTTC	CASSLQNSQETQYF
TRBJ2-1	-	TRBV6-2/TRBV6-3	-	TGTGCCAGCAGTTACGGCCAGGGACCAAGGGATGAGCAGTTCTTC	CASSYGQGPRDEQFF
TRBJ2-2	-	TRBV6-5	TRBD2	TGTGCCAGCAGTTACTCGCCGGGGGAGGGTTCCGGGGAGCTGTTTTTT	CASSYSPGEGSGELFF
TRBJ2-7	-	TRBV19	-	TGTGCCAGTAGTTTACTAGCCTCCTACGAGCAGTACTTC	CASSLLASYEQYF
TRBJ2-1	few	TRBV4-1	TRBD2	TGCGCCAGCAGCCAAGAGACTAGCGGGAGGTCGGTAGTATATGAGCAGTTCTTC	CASSQETSGRSVVYEQFF
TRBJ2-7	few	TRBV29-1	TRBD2	TGCAGCGCGGGCCGACTAGCGGGGAGCGAGCAGTACTTC	CSAGRLAGSEQYF
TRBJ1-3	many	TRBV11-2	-	TGTGCCAGCAGCTTAGGGGCACTCCGGGCTGGAAACACCATATATTTT	CASSLGALRAGNTIYF
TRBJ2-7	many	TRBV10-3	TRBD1	TGTGCCATCAGTGAGTCCATGGGGACAGGGGTCAACCCCTACGAGCAGTACTTC	CAISESMGTGVNPYEQYF
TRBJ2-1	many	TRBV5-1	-	TGCGCCAGCAGCTCGATGGACGGTAGCTCCTACAATGAGCAGTTCTTC	CASSSMDGSSYNEQFF
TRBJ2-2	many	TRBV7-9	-	TGTGCCAGCAGCTTAAAGGGAACCGGGGAGCTGTTTTTT	CASSLKGTGELFF
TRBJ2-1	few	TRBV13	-	TGTGCCAGCACGAGAGCGACTGAGCAGTTCTTC	CASTRATEQFF
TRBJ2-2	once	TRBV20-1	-	TGCAGTGCTAGCAGGCTAGCTCTCGGGGAGCTGTTTTTT	CSASRLALGELFF
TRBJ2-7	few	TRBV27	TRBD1	TGTGCCAGCAGTGCCGGGACAGCCGCCTACGAGCAGTACTTC	CASSAGTAAYEQYF
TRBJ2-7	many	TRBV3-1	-	TGTGCCAGCAGCCAGTTTCAGGGACCCTACGAGCAGTACTTC	CASSQFQGPYEQYF
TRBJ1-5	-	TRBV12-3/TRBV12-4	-	TGTGCCAGCAGTTTACACAGCCTTAGCAATCAGCCCCAGCATTTT	CASSLHSLSNQPQHF
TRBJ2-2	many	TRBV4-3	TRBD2	TGCTCCAGCAAGGGAGCGGGAAACACCGGGGAGCTGTTTTTT	CSSKGAGNTGELFF
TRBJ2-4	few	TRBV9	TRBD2	TGTGCCAGCAGCCAAAAGCTCGGGGGGACCAACATTCAGTACTTC	CASSQKLGGTNIQYF
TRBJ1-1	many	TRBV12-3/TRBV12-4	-	TGTGCCAGCAGTTTAGCCCCAGGGAACACTGAAGCTTTCTTT	CASSLAPGNTEAFF
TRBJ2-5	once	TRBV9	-	TGTGCCAGCAGCGTAGATTGGGGGCAAGGGACCCAGTACTTC	CASSVDWGQGTQYF
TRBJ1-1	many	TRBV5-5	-	TGTGCCAGCCTGTGGGTGGCGAACACTGAAGCTTTCTTT	CASLWVANTEAFF
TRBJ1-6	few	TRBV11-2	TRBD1	TGTGCCAGCAGCCTGGACAGGCTTAGGTTACCCCTCCACTTT	CASSLDRLRLPLHF
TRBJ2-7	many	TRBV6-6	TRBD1	TGTGCCAGCAGTTACCCCGGGACAGGGAGGTACGAGCAGTACTTC	CASSYPGTGRYEQYF
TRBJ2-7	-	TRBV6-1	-	TGTGCCAGCAGTGAACTCTCTGGGACTTCTAAGTACTTC	CASSELSGTSKYF
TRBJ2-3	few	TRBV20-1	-	TGCAGTGCAGGGTTAGCAGATACGCAGTATTTT	CSAGLADTQYF
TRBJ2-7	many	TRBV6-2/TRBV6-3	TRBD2	TGTGCCAGCAGTCCTCCGGGGGGGTACGAGCAGTACTTC	CASSPPGGYEQYF
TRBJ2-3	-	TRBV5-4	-	TGTGCCAGCAGCCCGACTGGGTACACAGATACGCAGTATTTT	CASSPTGYTDTQYF
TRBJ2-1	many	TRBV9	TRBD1	TGTGCCAGCAGCTTCATCCGGGACAGGGGGCACAATGAGCAGTTCTTC	CASSFIRDRGHNEQFF
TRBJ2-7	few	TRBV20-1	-	TGCAGTGCTAGAAGTGGGGGCTGGGGCATCTACGAGCAGTACTTC	CSARSGGWGIYEQYF
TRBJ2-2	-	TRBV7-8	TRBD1	TGTGCCAGCAGCGTAGACAGGGGGCTGAGCCTAGGGGAGCTGTTTTTT	CASSVDRGLSLGELFF
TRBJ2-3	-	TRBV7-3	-	TGTGCCAGCAGCCCCTCCGGAACAGGTTCCACAGATACGCAGTATTTT	CASSPSGTGSTDTQYF
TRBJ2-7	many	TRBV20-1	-	TGCAGTGGGCAGATTACTGAGCAGTACTTC	CSGQITEQYF
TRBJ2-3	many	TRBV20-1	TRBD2	TGCAGTGCAAAGACTAGCGGGAGTACAGATACGCAGTATTTT	CSAKTSGSTDTQYF
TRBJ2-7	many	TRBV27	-	TGTGCCAGCAGACCAGGTTCGGCCTACGAGCAGTACTTC	CASRPGSAYEQYF
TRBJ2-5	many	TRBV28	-	TGTGCCAGCAGTTTTCCAGGGAATACCCAGTACTTC	CASSFPGNTQYF
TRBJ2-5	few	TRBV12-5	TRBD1	TGTGCTAGTGGCCAGGGACAGGGGGCGCTAGCGCAAGAGACCCAGTACTTC	CASGQGQGALAQETQYF
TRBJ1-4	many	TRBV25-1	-	TGTGCCAGCAGCTTACCGGGACAAGACAATGAAAAACTGTTTTTT	CASSLPGQDNEKLFF
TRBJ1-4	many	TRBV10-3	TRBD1	TGTGCCATCAGTATGGACAGGGATGGGGAAAAACTGTTTTTT	CAISMDRDGEKLFF
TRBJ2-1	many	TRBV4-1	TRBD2	TGCGCCAGCAGCCAAGGTACCCTCCTAGCGGGGGCCACCAATGAGCAGTTCTTC	CASSQGTLLAGATNEQFF
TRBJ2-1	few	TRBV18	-	TGTGCCAGCTCACCGCCGGGCCAGCCCAGGCAGTTCTTC	CASSPPGQPRQFF
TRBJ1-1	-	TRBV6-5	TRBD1	TGTGCCAGCAGTTTCATGGGACAGGGGGCCACTGAAGCTTTCTTT	CASSFMGQGATEAFF
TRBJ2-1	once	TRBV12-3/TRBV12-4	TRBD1	TGTGCCAGCAGTTTTTCAGGGGGAGTAAACTCCTACAATGAGCAGTTCTTC	CASSFSGGVNSYNEQFF
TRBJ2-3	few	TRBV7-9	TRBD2	TGTGCCAGCAGCTCCCCGGGACTAGTGGGCACAGATACGCAGTATTTT	CASSSPGLVGTDTQYF
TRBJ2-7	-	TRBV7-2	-	TGTGCCAGCAGCCCACGGGACTCCGAGGGCGAGCAGTACTTC	CASSPRDSEGEQYF
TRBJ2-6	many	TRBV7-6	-	TGTGCCAGCAGCTTCGAGTCCTCTGGGGCCAACGTCCTGACTTTC	CASSFESSGANVLTF
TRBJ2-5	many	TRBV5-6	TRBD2	TGTGCCAGCAGCTTGGTAGCTCGCGGGAGGGCCGGGGAGACCCAGTACTTC	CASSLVARGRAGETQYF
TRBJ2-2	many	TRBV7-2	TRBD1	TGTGCCAGCAGCGCTAGGGGGCCCCCGAACACCGGGGAGCTGTTTTTT	CASSARGPPNTGELFF
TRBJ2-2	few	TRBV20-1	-	TGCAGTGCTTCGGGACTGAACACCGGGGAGCTGTTTTTT	CSASGLNTGELFF
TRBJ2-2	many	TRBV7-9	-	TGTGCCAGCAGCCCGTACCGGACAGTTTCTGCCGGGGAGCTGTTTTTT	CASSPYRTVSAGELFF
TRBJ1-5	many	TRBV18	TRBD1	TGTGCCAGCTCACCAGGGACAGGGGCCAATAGCAATCAGCCCCAGCATTTT	CASSPGTGANSNQPQHF
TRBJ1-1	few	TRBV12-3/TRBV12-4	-	TGTGCCAGCAGCGGACGGATGAACACTGAAGCTTTCTTT	CASSGRMNTEAFF